The subject of this entry is one T cell receptor beta chain. Its target is unknown. The data are from a study of T-cell memory formation after mild COVID-19. As for the study in general: TCR clusters were largely donor specific. Study conclusions and caveats: Some clones that responded were present in memory (sampled pre-infection), which suggests cross-reactive memory joined. Contracting CD8+ clones were enriched in EMRA, CD4+ mainly in CM and EM.

From germline, CDR1 is SGHDN and CDR2 FVKESK. After removal of 2 bases from V and 5 bases from J, the junction contained 8 bases not matched to a gene. This CDR3 region has 18 residues. Constant-segment primers and 5'RACE yielded cDNA libraries for TCR alpha and TCR beta, each carrying sample barcodes and UMIs. Each CDR3 protein gets one entry after TCRdb re-called the 5' RACE reads with MiXCR. Here the sample spans 250,000 to 350,000 distinct CDR3 sequences, 19% being singletons. The TCR originated in a man between 18 and 29 years old who had mild COVID-19 (a few samples of this study predate the infection). Cell type and time point are not known. Material: PBMCs or a T cell subset sorted from them (not recorded which). The rearrangement links TRBV14 to TRBJ2-2, with 13 bases aligning to TRBD2. This CDR3 reads CASSQLQAGLAGTGELFF. The CDR3 DNA follows: TGTGCCAGCAGCCAACTTCAGGCGGGACTAGCGGGGACCGGGGAGCTGTTTTTT.